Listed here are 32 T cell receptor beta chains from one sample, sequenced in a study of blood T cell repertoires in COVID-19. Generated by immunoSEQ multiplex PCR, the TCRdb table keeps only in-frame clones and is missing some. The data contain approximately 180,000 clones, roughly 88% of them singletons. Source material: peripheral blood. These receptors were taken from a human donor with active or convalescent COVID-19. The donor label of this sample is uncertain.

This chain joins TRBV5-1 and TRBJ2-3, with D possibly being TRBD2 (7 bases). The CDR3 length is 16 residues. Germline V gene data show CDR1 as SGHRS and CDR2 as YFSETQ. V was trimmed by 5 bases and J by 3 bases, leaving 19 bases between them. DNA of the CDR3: TGCGCCAGCAGGACCCAGAAGGGGGGGGTGACAGATACGCAGTATTTT. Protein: CASRTQKGGVTDTQYF.

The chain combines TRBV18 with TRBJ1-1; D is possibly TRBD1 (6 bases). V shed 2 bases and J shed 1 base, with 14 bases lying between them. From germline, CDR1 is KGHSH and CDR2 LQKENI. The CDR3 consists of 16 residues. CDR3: CASSPWPQGKNTEAFF. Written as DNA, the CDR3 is TGTGCCAGCTCACCATGGCCCCAGGGGAAGAACACTGAAGCTTTCTTT.

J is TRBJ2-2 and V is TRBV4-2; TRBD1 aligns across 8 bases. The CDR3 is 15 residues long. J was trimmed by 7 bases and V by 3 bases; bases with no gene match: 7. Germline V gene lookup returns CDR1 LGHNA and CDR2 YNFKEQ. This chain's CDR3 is CASSQADRAVGELFF. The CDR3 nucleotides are TGTGCCAGCAGCCAGGCGGACAGGGCAGTCGGGGAGCTGTTTTTT.

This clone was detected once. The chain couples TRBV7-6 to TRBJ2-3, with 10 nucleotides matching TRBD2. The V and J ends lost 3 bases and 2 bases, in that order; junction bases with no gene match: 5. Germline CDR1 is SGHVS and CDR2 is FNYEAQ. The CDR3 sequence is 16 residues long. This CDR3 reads CASSFGLADPTDTQYF. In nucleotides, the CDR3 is TGTGCCAGCAGCTTCGGACTAGCGGATCCCACAGATACGCAGTATTTT.

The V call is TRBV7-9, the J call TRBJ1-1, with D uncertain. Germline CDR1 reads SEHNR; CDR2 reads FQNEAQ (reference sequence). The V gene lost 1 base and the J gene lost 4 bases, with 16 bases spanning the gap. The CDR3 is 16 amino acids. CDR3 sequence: CASSLGPWAAGTEAFF. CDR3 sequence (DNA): TGTGCCAGCAGCTTAGGACCCTGGGCCGCCGGCACTGAAGCTTTCTTT.

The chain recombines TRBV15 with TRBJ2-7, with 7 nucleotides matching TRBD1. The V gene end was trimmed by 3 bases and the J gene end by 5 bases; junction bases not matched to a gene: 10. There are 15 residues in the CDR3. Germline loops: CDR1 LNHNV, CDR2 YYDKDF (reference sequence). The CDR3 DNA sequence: TGTGCCACCAGCAGCACAAGGAACAGGGGCCACGAGCAGTACTTC. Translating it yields CATSSTRNRGHEQYF. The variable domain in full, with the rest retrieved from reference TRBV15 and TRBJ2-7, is DAMVIQNPRYQVTQFGKPVTLSCSQTLNHNVMYWYQQKSSQAPKLLFHYYDKDFNNEADTPDNFQSRRPNTSFCFLDIRSPGLGDTAMYLCATSSTRNRGHEQYFGPGTRLTVT.

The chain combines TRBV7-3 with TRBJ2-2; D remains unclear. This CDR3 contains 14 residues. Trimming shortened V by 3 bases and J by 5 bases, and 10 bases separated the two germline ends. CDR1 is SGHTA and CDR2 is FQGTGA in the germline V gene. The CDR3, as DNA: TGTGCCAGCAGCTTCAGCCCTAGGACCGGGGAGCTGTTTTTT. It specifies CASSFSPRTGELFF. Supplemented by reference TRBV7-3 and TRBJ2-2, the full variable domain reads GAGVSQTPSNKVTEKGKYVELRCDPISGHTALYWYRQSLGQGPEFLIYFQGTGAADDSGLPNDRFFAVRPEGSVSTLKIQRTERGDSAVYLCASSFSPRTGELFFGEGSRLTVL.

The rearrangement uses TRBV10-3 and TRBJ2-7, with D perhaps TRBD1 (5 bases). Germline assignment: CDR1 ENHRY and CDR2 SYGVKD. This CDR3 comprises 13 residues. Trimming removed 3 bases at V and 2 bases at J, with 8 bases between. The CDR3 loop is CAISDTGPYEQYF. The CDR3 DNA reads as TGTGCCATCAGTGATACAGGTCCCTACGAGCAGTACTTC.

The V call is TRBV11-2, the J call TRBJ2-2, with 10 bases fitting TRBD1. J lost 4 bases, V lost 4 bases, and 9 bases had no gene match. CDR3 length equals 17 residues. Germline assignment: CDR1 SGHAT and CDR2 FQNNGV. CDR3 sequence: CASSWGGDRGVTGELFF. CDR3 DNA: TGTGCCAGCAGCTGGGGTGGGGACAGGGGTGTCACCGGGGAGCTGTTTTTT.

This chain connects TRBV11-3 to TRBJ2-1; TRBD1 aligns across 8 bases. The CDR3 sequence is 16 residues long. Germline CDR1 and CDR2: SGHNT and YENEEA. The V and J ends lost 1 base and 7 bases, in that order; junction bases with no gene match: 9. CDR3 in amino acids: CASSLGGTGRKNEQFF. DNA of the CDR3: TGTGCCAGCAGCTTAGGCGGGACAGGTAGAAAGAATGAGCAGTTCTTC. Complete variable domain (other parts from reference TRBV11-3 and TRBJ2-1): EAGVVQSPRYKIIEKKQPVAFWCNPISGHNTLYWYLQNLGQGPELLIRYENEEAVDDSQLPKDRFSAERLKGVDSTLKIQPAELGDSAVYLCASSLGGTGRKNEQFFGPGTRLTVL.

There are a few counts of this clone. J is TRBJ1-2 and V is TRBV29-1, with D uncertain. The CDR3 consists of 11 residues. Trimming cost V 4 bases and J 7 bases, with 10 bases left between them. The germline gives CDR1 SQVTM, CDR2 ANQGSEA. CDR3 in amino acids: CSVGAKGGYTF. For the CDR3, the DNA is TGCAGCGTTGGGGCGAAAGGTGGCTACACCTTC.

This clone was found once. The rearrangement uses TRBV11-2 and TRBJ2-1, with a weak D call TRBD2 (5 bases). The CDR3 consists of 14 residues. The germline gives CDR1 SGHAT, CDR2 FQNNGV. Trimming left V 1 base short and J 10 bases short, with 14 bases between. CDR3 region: CASSLASRKNEQFF. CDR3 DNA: TGTGCCAGCAGCTTAGCTAGCAGAAAGAACGAGCAGTTCTTC.

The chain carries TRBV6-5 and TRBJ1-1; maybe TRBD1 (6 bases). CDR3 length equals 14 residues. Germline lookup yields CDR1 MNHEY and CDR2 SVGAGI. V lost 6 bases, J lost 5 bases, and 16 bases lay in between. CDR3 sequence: CASSPTGGRTEAFF. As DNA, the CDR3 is TGTGCCAGCAGCCCGACAGGCGGGAGGACTGAAGCTTTCTTT.

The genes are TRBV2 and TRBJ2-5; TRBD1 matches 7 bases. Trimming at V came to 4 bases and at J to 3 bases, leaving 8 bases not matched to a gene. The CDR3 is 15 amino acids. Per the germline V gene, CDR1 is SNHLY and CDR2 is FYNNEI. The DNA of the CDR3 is TGTGCCAGCAGTGGAGGACAGGAGCGTAAAGAGACCCAGTACTTC. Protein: CASSGGQERKETQYF.

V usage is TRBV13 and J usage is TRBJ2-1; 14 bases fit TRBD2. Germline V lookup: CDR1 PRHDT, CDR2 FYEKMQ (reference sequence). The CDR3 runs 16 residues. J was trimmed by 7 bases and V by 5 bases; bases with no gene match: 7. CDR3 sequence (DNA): TGTGCCAGCAGCCAGACTAGCGGGGGGGCTAGGAATGAGCAGTTCTTC. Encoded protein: CASSQTSGGARNEQFF.

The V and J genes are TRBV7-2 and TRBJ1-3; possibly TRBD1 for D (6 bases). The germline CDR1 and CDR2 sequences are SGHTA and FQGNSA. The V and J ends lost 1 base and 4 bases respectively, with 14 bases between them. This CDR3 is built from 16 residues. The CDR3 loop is CASSLVGGAGGNTIYF. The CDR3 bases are TGTGCCAGCAGCTTAGTAGGGGGGGCAGGAGGAAACACCATATATTTT.

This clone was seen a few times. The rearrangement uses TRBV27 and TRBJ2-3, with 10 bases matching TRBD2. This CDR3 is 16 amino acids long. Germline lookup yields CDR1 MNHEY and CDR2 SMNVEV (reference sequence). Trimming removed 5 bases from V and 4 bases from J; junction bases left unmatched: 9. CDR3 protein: CASSRIAGGGADTQYF. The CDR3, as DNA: TGTGCCAGCAGTAGAATAGCGGGAGGAGGAGCAGATACGCAGTATTTT.

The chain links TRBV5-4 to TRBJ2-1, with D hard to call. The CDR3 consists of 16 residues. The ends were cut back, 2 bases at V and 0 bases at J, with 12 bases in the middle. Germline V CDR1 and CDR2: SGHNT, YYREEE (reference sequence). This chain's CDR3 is CASSFYISSSYNEQFF. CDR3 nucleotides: TGTGCCAGCAGCTTTTATATCTCGAGCTCCTACAATGAGCAGTTCTTC.

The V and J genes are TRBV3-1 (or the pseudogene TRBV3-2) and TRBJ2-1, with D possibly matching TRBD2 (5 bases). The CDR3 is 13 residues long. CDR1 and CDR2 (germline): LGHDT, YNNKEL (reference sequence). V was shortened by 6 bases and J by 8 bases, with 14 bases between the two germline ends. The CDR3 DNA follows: TGTGCCAGCAGTTTTACTAGGCTCGATGAGCAGTTCTTC. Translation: CASSFTRLDEQFF.

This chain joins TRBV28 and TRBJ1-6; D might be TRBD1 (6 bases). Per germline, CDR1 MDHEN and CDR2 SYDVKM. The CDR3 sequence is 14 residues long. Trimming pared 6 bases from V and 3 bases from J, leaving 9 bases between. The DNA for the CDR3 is TGTGCCAGCAGAGGGGGTATCTATAATTCACCCCTCCACTTT. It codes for CASRGGIYNSPLHF.

The DNA for the CDR3 is TGCGCCAGCAGCTTGGTTGACAGCTCCGGGGAGCTGTTTTTT. Protein: CASSLVDSSGELFF. The chain links TRBV5-1 to TRBJ2-2, with a weak D call TRBD1 (5 bases). The CDR3 is made up of 14 amino acids. The germline gives CDR1 SGHRS, CDR2 YFSETQ. The V end was cut by 0 bases, the J end by 6 bases, with 9 bases between.

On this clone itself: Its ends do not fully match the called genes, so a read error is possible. In DNA, the CDR3 is TGTGCCAGTAGTCTAGACTTCCAAGAGACCCAGTACTTC. Translation gives CASSLDFQETQYF. The chain combines TRBV19 with TRBJ2-5; D not resolved. The germline gives CDR1 LNHDA, CDR2 SQIVND (reference sequence). The CDR3 is 13 residues long.

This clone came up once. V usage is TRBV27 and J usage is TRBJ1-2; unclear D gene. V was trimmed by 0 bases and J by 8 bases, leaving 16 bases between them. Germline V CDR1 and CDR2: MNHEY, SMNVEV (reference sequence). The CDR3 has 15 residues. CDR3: CASSLSITGKYGYTF. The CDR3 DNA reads TGTGCCAGCAGTTTATCGATAACGGGGAAGTACGGCTACACCTTC.

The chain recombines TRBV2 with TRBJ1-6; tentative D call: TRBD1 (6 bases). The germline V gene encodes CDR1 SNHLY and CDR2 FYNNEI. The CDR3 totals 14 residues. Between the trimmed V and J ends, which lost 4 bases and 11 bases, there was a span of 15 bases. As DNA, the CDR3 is TGTGCCAGCAGTGTTCGAGGGGGTCACGCACCCCTCCACTTT. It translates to CASSVRGGHAPLHF.

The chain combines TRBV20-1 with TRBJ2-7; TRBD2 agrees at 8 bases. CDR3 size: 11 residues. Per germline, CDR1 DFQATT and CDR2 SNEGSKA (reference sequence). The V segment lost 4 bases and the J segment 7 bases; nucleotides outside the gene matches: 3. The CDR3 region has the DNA TGCAGTGCTACCGGGGGGGGTGAGCAGTACTTC. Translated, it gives CSATGGGEQYF.

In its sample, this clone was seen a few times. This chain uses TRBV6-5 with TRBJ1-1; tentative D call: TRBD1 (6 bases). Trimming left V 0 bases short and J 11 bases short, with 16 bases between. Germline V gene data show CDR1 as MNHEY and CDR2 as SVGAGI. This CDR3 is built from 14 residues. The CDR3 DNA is TGTGCCAGCAGTTACTCGATCCCAGGGGAGCGCGCTTTCTTT. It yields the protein CASSYSIPGERAFF.

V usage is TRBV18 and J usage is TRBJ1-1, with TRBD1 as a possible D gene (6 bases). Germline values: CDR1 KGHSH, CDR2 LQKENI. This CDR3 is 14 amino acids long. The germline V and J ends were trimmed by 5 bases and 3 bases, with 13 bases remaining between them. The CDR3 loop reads CASSFTGRDTEAFF. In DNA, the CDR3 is TGTGCCAGCTCATTTACAGGGAGGGACACTGAAGCTTTCTTT.

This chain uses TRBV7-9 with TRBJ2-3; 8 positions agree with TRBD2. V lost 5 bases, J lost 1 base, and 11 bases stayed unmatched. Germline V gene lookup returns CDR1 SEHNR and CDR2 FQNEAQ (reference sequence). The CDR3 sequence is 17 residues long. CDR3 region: CASSALGSGGRTDTQYF. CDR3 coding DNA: TGTGCCAGCAGCGCCCTAGGCAGCGGGGGACGCACAGATACGCAGTATTTT. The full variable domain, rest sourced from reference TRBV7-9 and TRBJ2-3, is DTGVSQNPRHKITKRGQNVTFRCDPISEHNRLYWYRQTLGQGPEFLTYFQNEAQLEKSRLLSDRFSAERPKGSFSTLEIQRTEQGDSAMYLCASSALGSGGRTDTQYFGPGTRLTVL.

CDR3 bases: TGTGCCAGCAGTATTAGCGGGGGAGAAAACATTCAGTACTTC. It codes for CASSISGGENIQYF. The rearrangement uses TRBV28 and TRBJ2-4; 9 bases align to TRBD2. The CDR3 totals 14 residues. Germline CDR1 MDHEN, CDR2 SYDVKM. V was pared by 5 bases and J by 5 bases, with 4 bases of the junction left unmatched.

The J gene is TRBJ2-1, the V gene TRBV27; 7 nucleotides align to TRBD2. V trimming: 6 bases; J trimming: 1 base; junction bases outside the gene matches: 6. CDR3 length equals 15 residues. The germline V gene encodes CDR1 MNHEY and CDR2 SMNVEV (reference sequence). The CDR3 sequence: CASRREMGSYNEQFF. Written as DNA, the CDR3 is TGTGCCAGCAGGCGGGAGATGGGGTCCTACAATGAGCAGTTCTTC.

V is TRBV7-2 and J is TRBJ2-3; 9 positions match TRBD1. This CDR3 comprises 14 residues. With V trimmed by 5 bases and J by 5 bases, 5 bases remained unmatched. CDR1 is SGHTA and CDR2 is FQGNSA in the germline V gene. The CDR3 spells CASSPGTGIDTQYF. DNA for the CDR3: TGTGCCAGCAGCCCCGGGACAGGGATAGATACGCAGTATTTT.

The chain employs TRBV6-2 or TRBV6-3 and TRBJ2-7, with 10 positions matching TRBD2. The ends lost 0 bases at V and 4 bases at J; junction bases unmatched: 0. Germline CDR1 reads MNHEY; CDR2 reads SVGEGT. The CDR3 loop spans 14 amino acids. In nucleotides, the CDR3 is TGTGCCAGCAGTTACTCGACTAGCGGGTACGAGCAGTACTTC. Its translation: CASSYSTSGYEQYF.